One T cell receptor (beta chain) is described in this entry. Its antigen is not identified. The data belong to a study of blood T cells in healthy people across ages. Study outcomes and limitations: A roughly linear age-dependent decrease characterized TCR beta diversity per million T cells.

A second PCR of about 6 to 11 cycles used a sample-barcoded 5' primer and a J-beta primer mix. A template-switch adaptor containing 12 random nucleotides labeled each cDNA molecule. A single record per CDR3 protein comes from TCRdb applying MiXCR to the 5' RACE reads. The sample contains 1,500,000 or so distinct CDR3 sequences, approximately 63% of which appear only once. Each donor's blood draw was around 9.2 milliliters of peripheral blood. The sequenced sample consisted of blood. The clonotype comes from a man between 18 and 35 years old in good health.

CDR3 nucleotides: TGTGCCAGCAGCTCCGCCCCAGGAGGAGGCGAGCAGTACTTC. This sequence encodes CASSSAPGGGEQYF. V usage is TRBV13 and J usage is TRBJ2-7; the D gene is possibly TRBD2 (5 bases). CDR1 and CDR2 (germline): PRHDT, FYEKMQ (reference sequence). The CDR3 runs 14 residues. Trimming removed 4 bases at V and 6 bases at J, with 16 bases between.